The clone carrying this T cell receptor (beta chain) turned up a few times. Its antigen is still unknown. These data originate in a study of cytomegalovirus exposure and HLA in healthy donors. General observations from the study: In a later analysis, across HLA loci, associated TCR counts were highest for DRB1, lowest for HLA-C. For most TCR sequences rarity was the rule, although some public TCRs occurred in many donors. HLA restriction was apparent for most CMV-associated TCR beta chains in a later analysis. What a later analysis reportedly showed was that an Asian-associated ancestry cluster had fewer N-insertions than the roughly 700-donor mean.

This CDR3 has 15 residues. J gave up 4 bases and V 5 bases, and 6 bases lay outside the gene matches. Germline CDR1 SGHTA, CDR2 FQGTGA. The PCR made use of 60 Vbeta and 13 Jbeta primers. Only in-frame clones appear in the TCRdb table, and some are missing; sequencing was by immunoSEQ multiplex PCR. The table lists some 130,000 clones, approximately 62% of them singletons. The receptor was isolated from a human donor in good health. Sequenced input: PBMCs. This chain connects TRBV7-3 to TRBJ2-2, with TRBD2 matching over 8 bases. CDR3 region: CASSPGGGGTGELFF. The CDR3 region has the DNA TGTGCCAGCAGCCCGGGGGGGGGTGGCACCGGGGAGCTGTTTTTT.